This TCR beta chain was found in a study of T cells in women clearing cervical HPV infection. Sequencing was performed with immunoSEQ multiplex PCR; in TCRdb, only in-frame clones are kept and a portion is missing. The sample includes approximately 23,000 clones. The sample was blood buffy coat. The receptor was derived from a woman between 18 and 70 years old with a cervical HPV16 infection that either progressed to CIN3+ or cleared (not recorded which).

CDR3 sequence reads: CASSEGTYQETQYF. The sequenced part of the CDR3 DNA is TGTGCCAGCAGTGAAGGGACATATCAAGAGACC. J is TRBJ2-5 and V is TRBV6-1; a possible D gene is TRBD1 (5 bases). The sequenced fragment ends 3 residues before the CDR3 boundary, so the rest is inferred from the germline J gene. The CDR3 is made up of 14 amino acids. The ends were cut back, 1 base at V and 2 bases at J, with 8 bases in the middle. The germline V gene encodes CDR1 MNHNS and CDR2 SASEGT.